A single sample gave rise to the 27 T cell receptor beta chains below, sequenced in a study of T cell responses to AZD1222 COVID-19 vaccine. Data came from immunoSEQ multiplex PCR; TCRdb stores just in-frame clones and leaves some out. The repertoire consists of some 130,000 clones, with roughly 92% occurring once and the leading ten covering about 1.1%. The starting material was peripheral blood, obtained 28 days after the second AZD1222 dose. These receptors all stem from an adult who received the AZD1222 COVID-19 vaccine.

This chain connects TRBV5-1 to TRBJ2-1; no definite D call. Germline V gene data show CDR1 as SGHRS and CDR2 as YFSETQ. This CDR3 spans 14 amino acids. Trimming took off 0 bases at V and 8 bases at J, with 12 bases between the two ends. The CDR3 nucleotides are TGCGCCAGCAGCTTGGAGCCAGCAATCGATGAGCAGTTCTTC. This sequence encodes CASSLEPAIDEQFF.

This sequence joins TRBV11-3 and TRBJ1-1, with TRBD1 as a possible D gene (5 bases). The CDR3 sequence is 15 residues long. V was pared by 5 bases and J by 3 bases, with 16 bases between. Germline-derived CDR1 and CDR2 are SGHNT and YENEEA. CDR3 in DNA: TGTGCCAGCAGCCCGGGACCCCGTCGGGACACTGAAGCTTTCTTT. It encodes CASSPGPRRDTEAFF.

This rearrangement joins TRBV5-5 to TRBJ2-1, with a tentative D call TRBD2 (6 bases). CDR1 and CDR2 (germline): SGHKS, YYEKEE (reference sequence). V was pared by 4 bases and J by 1 base, with 15 bases between. The CDR3 contains 16 residues. The CDR3 nucleotides read TGTGCCAGCAGCCCCCGAGAGGGAGGTTCCTACAATGAGCAGTTCTTC. Translation gives CASSPREGGSYNEQFF.

This rearrangement joins TRBV6-5 to TRBJ1-5, with TRBD1 identical over 9 bases. The germline V gene encodes CDR1 MNHEY and CDR2 SVGAGI. The ends lost 6 bases at V and 9 bases at J; junction bases unmatched: 9. The CDR3 contains 14 residues. CDR3: CASSGTGIGLPQHF. In DNA form, the CDR3 reads TGTGCCAGCAGCGGGACAGGGATAGGGCTGCCCCAGCATTTT.

This sequence joins TRBV7-8 and TRBJ2-1, with a tentative D call TRBD2 (5 bases). Germline V gene lookup returns CDR1 SGHVS and CDR2 FQNEAQ. This CDR3 contains 16 residues. V lost 0 bases and J 5 bases, leaving 14 bases between the germline ends. The DNA for the CDR3 is TGTGCCAGCAGCTTAGCGCGCGGGCCTTCTAACAATGAGCAGTTCTTC. It yields the protein CASSLARGPSNNEQFF. The full variable domain, in which reference TRBV7-8 and TRBJ2-1 provide the parts outside the CDR3, is GAGVSQSPRYKVAKRGQDVALRCDPISGHVSLFWYQQALGQGPEFLTYFQNEAQLDKSGLPSDRFFAERPEGSVSTLKIQRTQQEDSAVYLCASSLARGPSNNEQFFGPGTRLTVL.

DNA for the CDR3: TGTGCCACCAGTGATTCGGGACCGTGGGCCACAGATACGCAGTATTTT. Protein product: CATSDSGPWATDTQYF. The V and J genes are TRBV24-1 and TRBJ2-3; D assignment may be TRBD1 or TRBD2 (5 bases each). Between the trimmed V and J ends, which lost 2 bases and 2 bases, there was a span of 13 bases. Germline V gene lookup returns CDR1 KGHDR and CDR2 SFDVKD. The CDR3 has 16 amino acids.

The V and J genes are TRBV19 and TRBJ2-7; 8 nucleotides line up with TRBD2. In germline, CDR1 is LNHDA, CDR2 SQIVND (reference sequence). After removal of 5 bases from V and 3 bases from J, the junction contained 6 bases not matched to a gene. This CDR3 is built from 14 residues. The DNA for the CDR3 is TGTGCCAGTAGTTTCACTAGCGGATACTACGAGCAGTACTTC. Protein: CASSFTSGYYEQYF.

The gene calls are TRBV11-3 and TRBJ1-1; 7 nucleotides agree with TRBD1. The V gene's germline CDR1 is SGHNT and CDR2 YENEEA. The CDR3 contains 13 residues. The junction had 8 bases not matched to a gene; V was cut back by 3 bases and J by 10 bases. The CDR3 spells CASSFRGGIGAFF. The CDR3 nucleotides are TGTGCCAGCAGCTTCAGGGGGGGGATCGGAGCTTTCTTT.

The DNA for the CDR3 is TGTGCCAGCAGCTTGGAGGGGGGGCCAGTTCATGAGCAGTTCTTC. It specifies CASSLEGGPVHEQFF. The chain links TRBV5-5 to TRBJ2-1, with D tentatively TRBD2 (7 bases). The CDR3 covers 15 residues. V gave up 0 bases and J gave up 8 bases, with 15 bases separating them. Germline assignment: CDR1 SGHKS and CDR2 YYEKEE (reference sequence).

The chain couples TRBV30 to TRBJ2-7; TRBD2 matches 8 bases. Germline-derived CDR1 and CDR2 are GTSNPN and SVGIG (reference sequence). V dropped 3 bases and J dropped 6; count of bases not matched to a gene: 10. CDR3 length equals 14 residues. In nucleotides, the CDR3 is TGTGCCTGGAGGCCCGGGACTAGTTTGTCCGAGCAGTACTTC. Protein: CAWRPGTSLSEQYF.

The chain recombines TRBV7-2 with TRBJ2-5; TRBD1 or TRBD2 may be the D gene (5 bases each). CDR3 size: 14 residues. V lost 5 bases, J lost 5 bases, and 15 bases lay in between. Germline assignment: CDR1 SGHTA and CDR2 FQGNSA. The CDR3 protein is CASSTGRWGETQYF. The CDR3 DNA follows: TGTGCCAGCAGCACGGGACGCTGGGGGGAGACCCAGTACTTC.

The CDR3 loop is CASSQDSLAGTDTQYF. The CDR3 nucleotides are TGCGCCAGCAGCCAAGATTCACTAGCGGGAACAGATACGCAGTATTTT. The genes are TRBV4-3 and TRBJ2-3, with 10 positions matching TRBD2. The CDR3 has 16 residues. Trimming took 0 bases from V and 3 from J; bases not matched to a gene: 3. Per germline, CDR1 LGHNA and CDR2 YSLEER.

V usage is TRBV18 and J usage is TRBJ2-2; D ambiguous. The CDR3 contains 13 residues. V was pared by 3 bases and J by 5 bases, with 7 bases between. The germline CDR1 and CDR2 sequences are KGHSH and LQKENI. CDR3 protein: CASSPQGTGELFF. CDR3 DNA: TGTGCCAGCTCACCTCAAGGTACCGGGGAGCTGTTTTTT.

The rearrangement joins TRBV27 to TRBJ2-2, with D possibly TRBD1 on 5 matching bases. V gave up 6 bases and J gave up 7 bases, with 12 bases separating them. The germline V gene encodes CDR1 MNHEY and CDR2 SMNVEV (reference sequence). The length of the CDR3 is 13 residues. The CDR3 DNA reads TGTGCCAGCAGCTTTCAGGGATTCGGGGAGCTGTTTTTT. Its translation is CASSFQGFGELFF.

The chain uses TRBV27 and TRBJ2-3, with 8 bases that match TRBD2. The CDR3 totals 17 residues. Germline CDR1 reads MNHEY; CDR2 reads SMNVEV (reference sequence). V lost 5 bases and J lost 0; bases outside the gene matches: 10. CDR3 nucleotides: TGTGCCAGCAGTCCTCCTAGGGCGGGGGGTAGCACAGATACGCAGTATTTT. It specifies CASSPPRAGGSTDTQYF.

The chain is built from TRBV5-6 and TRBJ1-5; D unclear. The length of the CDR3 is 17 residues. Trimming took 0 bases from V and 0 from J, leaving 13 bases between them. Germline CDR1 is SGHDT and CDR2 is YYEEEE. The CDR3 spells CASSLASAGGSNQPQHF. The CDR3 DNA reads as TGTGCCAGCAGCTTGGCGTCGGCAGGCGGTAGCAATCAGCCCCAGCATTTT.

The chain uses TRBV11-2 and TRBJ2-7; D is perhaps TRBD1 (5 bases). Trimming left V 2 bases short and J 4 bases short, with 9 bases between. Germline lookup yields CDR1 SGHAT and CDR2 FQNNGV. The CDR3 contains 13 residues. CDR3 amino acids: CASSLPGPYEQYF. As DNA, the CDR3 is TGTGCCAGCAGCTTACCAGGGCCGTACGAGCAGTACTTC.

This rearrangement joins TRBV3-1 (or the pseudogene TRBV3-2) to TRBJ1-5, with D perhaps TRBD1 (6 bases). The CDR3 totals 14 residues. Germline loops: CDR1 LGHDT, CDR2 YNNKEL (reference sequence). The V end lost 0 bases, the J end lost 9 bases, and 12 bases lay between the germline ends. In DNA, the CDR3 is TGTGCCAGCAGCCAAGATTGGGGGCAGAGGCCCCAGCATTTT. Translated, it gives CASSQDWGQRPQHF.

This chain connects TRBV10-3 to TRBJ2-1; 8 nucleotides align to TRBD1. Losses at the gene ends were 2 bases for V and 10 bases for J; bases not matched to a gene: 4. This CDR3 is built from 13 residues. Germline V gene lookup returns CDR1 ENHRY and CDR2 SYGVKD. CDR3 DNA: TGTGCCATCAGTGAGAGACAGGGGCCAGAGCAGTTCTTC. Translation gives CAISERQGPEQFF.

V gene TRBV30 combines with J gene TRBJ1-3; possible D gene TRBD1, 5 bases. Germline CDR1 and CDR2: GTSNPN and SVGIG (reference sequence). The CDR3 runs to 15 residues. With 5 bases removed from V and 5 bases from J, the gap between germline ends came to 19 bases. As DNA, the CDR3 is TGTGCCTGGGGGGCCGCGGGAGGTTCCCGAAACACCATATATTTT. Its protein product is CAWGAAGGSRNTIYF.

The chain carries TRBV3-1 (or the pseudogene TRBV3-2) and TRBJ2-7, with 7 bases matching TRBD1. CDR1 is LGHDT and CDR2 is YNNKEL in the germline V gene (reference sequence). V lost 4 bases and J lost 4; bases outside the gene matches: 10. This CDR3 region has 15 residues. The CDR3 bases are TGTGCCAGCAGCCGCGATATAAGACAGGGATACGAGCAGTACTTC. Its protein product is CASSRDIRQGYEQYF.

This sequence joins TRBV7-2 and TRBJ2-7; D is perhaps TRBD2 (6 bases). Looked up from germline, CDR1 is SGHTA and CDR2 is FQGNSA. V lost 1 base to trimming and J lost 7 bases, with 14 bases between them. The CDR3 contains 14 residues. For the CDR3, the DNA is TGTGCCAGCAGCTTAGGGAGACTAGGGGTTGAGCAGTACTTC. Its translation: CASSLGRLGVEQYF.

J is TRBJ2-7 and V is TRBV27; D ambiguous. CDR3 length: 13 residues. In germline, CDR1 is MNHEY, CDR2 SMNVEV (reference sequence). Between the trimmed V and J ends, which lost 2 bases and 6 bases, there was a span of 11 bases. CDR3 sequence: CASSLSLGIEQYF. For the CDR3, the DNA is TGTGCCAGCAGTTTAAGTTTAGGGATCGAGCAGTACTTC.

The rearrangement uses TRBV19 and TRBJ1-1; tentative D call: TRBD1 (5 bases). The CDR3 consists of 17 residues. V lost 8 bases and J 4 bases, leaving 26 bases between the germline ends. CDR1 and CDR2 from the germline V gene are LNHDA and SQIVND (reference sequence). CDR3 sequence: CASGGKRKWERGTEAFF. CDR3 DNA sequence: TGTGCCAGTGGTGGCAAACGTAAATGGGAGAGGGGCACTGAAGCTTTCTTT.

This clone came up once. The sample has other DNA sequences that encode this CDR3 too. This chain uses TRBV15 with TRBJ2-5; no definite D call. V was clipped by 0 bases and J by 1 base, with 3 bases between them. The CDR3 covers 13 residues. CDR1 is LNHNV, CDR2 YYDKDF, per germline (reference sequence). The CDR3 loop is CATSRDLQETQYF. CDR3 sequence (DNA): TGTGCCACCAGCAGAGATCTCCAAGAGACCCAGTACTTC.

V and J are TRBV9 and TRBJ1-1, with a tentative D call TRBD1 (6 bases). From germline, CDR1 is SGDLS and CDR2 YYNGEE. The CDR3 is 15 amino acids. V was shortened by 3 bases and J by 2 bases, with 14 bases between the two germline ends. The CDR3 loop is CASSAHPGTNTEAFF. CDR3 DNA: TGTGCCAGCAGCGCCCATCCCGGGACAAACACTGAAGCTTTCTTT.

The chain recombines TRBV18 with TRBJ1-4; 10 nucleotides line up with TRBD1. This CDR3 has 13 amino acids. Per germline, CDR1 KGHSH and CDR2 LQKENI. J gave up 5 bases and V 6 bases, and 0 bases lay outside the gene matches. The chain's CDR3 is CASSGQGNEKLFF. The CDR3, as DNA: TGTGCCAGCTCGGGACAGGGGAATGAAAAACTGTTTTTT.